The rows below give T cell receptor beta chains drawn from one sample of a study of cytomegalovirus exposure and HLA in healthy donors. TCRdb keeps only in-frame clones here, not all; method: immunoSEQ multiplex PCR. The table has roughly 170,000 clones, about three quarters seen once. Specimen: PBMCs. The receptors derive from a girl between 10 and 17 years old in good health and CMV-seronegative. CDR3s include the opening cysteine and the closing phenylalanine or tryptophan. A D gene is named only where the DNA matches it firmly. Size is omitted from some rows. Given values are once, few, many or a class for expanded clones.

NA	TRBV18	TRBJ2-5	NA	CASSPQLQETQYF	TGTGCCAGCTCACCACAACTGCAAGAGACCCAGTACTTC
TRBD1	TRBV7-8	TRBJ1-2	once	CASSPFRDSYGYTF	TGTGCCAGCAGCCCCTTCCGGGACAGCTATGGCTACACCTTC
TRBD1	TRBV5-1	TRBJ1-1	NA	CASSTRPGTGTLNTEAFF	TGCGCCAGCAGCACGCGTCCCGGGACAGGAACCTTGAACACTGAAGCTTTCTTT
NA	TRBV21-1	TRBJ1-1	NA	CASAEDRVMNTEAFF	TGTGCCAGCGCGGAGGACAGGGTTATGAACACTGAAGCTTTCTTT
TRBD1	TRBV9	TRBJ1-2	few	CASSVEGGPVHGYTF	TGTGCCAGCAGCGTAGAAGGGGGCCCGGTCCATGGCTACACCTTC
TRBD1	TRBV6-1	TRBJ1-1	NA	CASRTGLGANTEAFF	TGTGCCAGCAGGACAGGGCTGGGCGCGAACACTGAAGCTTTCTTT
TRBD2	TRBV5-1	TRBJ2-1	NA	CASSLGLASDEQFF	TGCGCCAGCAGCTTGGGACTAGCGAGCGATGAGCAGTTCTTC
NA	TRBV6-1	TRBJ2-2	few	CASGRERLTGELFF	TGTGCCAGCGGTAGGGAGCGTCTCACCGGGGAGCTGTTTTTT
NA	TRBV7-7	TRBJ2-1	NA	CASSLGANVDEQFF	TGTGCTAGCAGCCTCGGAGCGAACGTCGATGAGCAGTTCTTC
TRBD1	TRBV19	TRBJ1-5	NA	CASSTPGTGVNQPQHF	TGTGCCAGTAGTACCCCCGGGACAGGGGTCAATCAGCCCCAGCATTTT
TRBD1	TRBV5-4	TRBJ1-1	few	CASSLKGAPEAFF	TGTGCCAGCAGCTTGAAGGGGGCCCCTGAAGCTTTCTTT
TRBD1	TRBV2	TRBJ2-5	NA	CASSGDRGYETQYF	TGTGCCAGCAGTGGGGACAGGGGATATGAGACCCAGTACTTC
TRBD1	TRBV7-9	TRBJ1-1	few	CASSPRQGADTEAFF	TGTGCCAGCAGCCCCCGACAGGGGGCGGACACTGAAGCTTTCTTT
NA	TRBV7-9	TRBJ2-1	NA	CASSLDGPSYNEQFF	TGTGCCAGCAGCTTAGATGGGCCGTCCTACAATGAGCAGTTCTTC
TRBD2	TRBV19	TRBJ2-3	few	CAVSRGGGRADTQYF	TGTGCCGTATCCCGTGGGGGGGGAAGGGCAGATACGCAGTATTTT
NA	TRBV9	TRBJ1-3	NA	CASSVAHSGNTIYF	TGTGCCAGCAGCGTAGCACACTCTGGAAACACCATATATTTT
NA	TRBV13	TRBJ2-2	NA	CASGTFQGVGTGELFF	TGTGCCAGCGGTACCTTCCAAGGGGTGGGCACCGGGGAGCTGTTTTTT
NA	TRBV5-6	TRBJ2-1	few	CASSPGQIYNEQFF	TGTGCCAGCAGCCCAGGACAGATATACAATGAGCAGTTCTTC
TRBD2	TRBV5-1	TRBJ2-1	NA	CASSLVLAGANNEQFF	TGCGCCAGCAGCTTGGTATTAGCGGGGGCGAACAATGAGCAGTTCTTC
NA	TRBV5-4	TRBJ1-1	NA	CASSLALGGAGAFF	TGTGCCAGCAGCTTGGCCCTTGGGGGGGCGGGAGCTTTCTTT
NA	TRBV9	TRBJ1-2	NA	CASSAISTGGYTF	TGTGCCAGCAGCGCCATAAGTACGGGTGGCTACACCTTC
TRBD1	TRBV5-1	TRBJ2-1	NA	CASSSLTGANYNEQFF	TGCGCCAGCAGCTCGTTGACAGGGGCCAACTACAATGAGCAGTTCTTC
TRBD1	TRBV7-3	TRBJ1-1	NA	CASSPGTGSTEAFF	TGTGCCAGCAGCCCCGGGACAGGGTCAACTGAAGCTTTCTTT
TRBD2	TRBV7-9	TRBJ2-5	NA	CASSFLAADQETQYF	TGTGCCAGCAGCTTTCTAGCGGCGGACCAAGAGACCCAGTACTTC
TRBD1	TRBV2	TRBJ2-1	NA	CATSGQGSYNEQFF	TGTGCCACCTCTGGACAGGGATCTTACAATGAGCAGTTCTTC
NA	TRBV29-1	TRBJ2-1	few	CSVGVGREQFF	TGCAGCGTTGGGGTGGGGCGTGAGCAGTTCTTC
NA	TRBV25-1	TRBJ2-7	NA	CASSHPDRWDLYEQYF	TGTGCCAGCAGCCATCCCGACAGGTGGGACCTCTACGAGCAGTACTTC
TRBD1	TRBV7-9	TRBJ2-1	once	CASSLGTGTFF	TGTGCCAGCAGCTTAGGGACAGGGACTTTCTTC
NA	TRBV7-9	TRBJ2-3	NA	CASSSYTDTQYF	TGTGCCAGCAGCTCTTACACAGATACGCAGTATTTT
TRBD2	TRBV6-5	TRBJ2-1	NA	CASSKIAGGSKEQFF	TGTGCCAGCTCTAAGATAGCGGGGGGCTCCAAAGAGCAGTTCTTC
NA	TRBV18	TRBJ2-7	NA	CASSLWTEGYEQYF	TGTGCCAGCTCACTCTGGACAGAGGGATACGAGCAGTACTTC
TRBD2	TRBV5-1	TRBJ2-7	few	CASSRERTSGDEQYF	TGCGCCAGCAGCCGAGAGCGGACTAGCGGGGACGAGCAGTACTTC
TRBD1	TRBV5-1	TRBJ1-1	NA	CASNEQGMGNTEAFF	TGCGCCAGCAACGAACAGGGGATGGGGAACACTGAAGCTTTCTTT
NA	TRBV23-1	TRBJ1-6	NA	CASTRGPGSPLHF	TGCGCCAGCACAAGAGGGCCTGGTTCACCCCTCCACTTT
TRBD1	TRBV28	TRBJ1-3	NA	CASSSDRASSGNTIYF	TGTGCCAGCAGTTCGGACAGGGCTAGCTCTGGAAACACCATATATTTT
NA	TRBV6-1	TRBJ1-5	NA	CASSEGGRDQPQHF	TGTGCCAGCAGTGAGGGAGGGAGGGATCAGCCCCAGCATTTT
TRBD1	TRBV6-1	TRBJ2-7	NA	CASSLRDRAYEQYF	TGTGCCAGCAGTCTAAGAGACAGGGCCTACGAGCAGTACTTC